Each of the 23 T cell receptor beta chains below was sequenced from the same sample in a study of OX40 agonist ivuxolimab in advanced cancers. Repertoires were generated with immunoSEQ multiplex PCR, while TCRdb's copy carries only in-frame clones and drops some. Altogether under 80,000 clones are present, 90% being singletons, with the ten largest covering more than 1.5%. This sample comprised CD4+ or CD8+ T cells sorted from blood, obtained in a trial of the OX40 agonist ivuxolimab. The receptor set was obtained from an adult with an advanced solid tumor such as melanoma, head and neck, liver or kidney cancer.

The J gene is TRBJ2-7, the V gene TRBV2, with TRBD2 matching 7 bases. The V gene end was trimmed by 6 bases and the J gene end by 6 bases; junction bases not matched to a gene: 11. The germline CDR1 and CDR2 sequences are SNHLY and FYNNEI. The CDR3 consists of 14 residues. CDR3 sequence: CASSPLAAGSEQYF. The CDR3 DNA reads TGTGCCAGCAGCCCGCTAGCGGCGGGGAGCGAGCAGTACTTC.

J is TRBJ2-3 and V is TRBV18; the D gene is possibly TRBD1 (6 bases). The germline V and J ends were trimmed by 2 bases and 4 bases, with 22 bases remaining between them. Germline V lookup: CDR1 KGHSH, CDR2 LQKENI. The CDR3 contains 18 residues. The CDR3 DNA sequence: TGTGCCAGCTCACCATTGACTCGCAGGGGCCATTGGGCAGATACGCAGTATTTT. It specifies CASSPLTRRGHWADTQYF.

In DNA form, the CDR3 reads TGTGCCAGCAGTGAAGTCCGGGCCACGAACTATGGCTACACCTTC. This encodes CASSEVRATNYGYTF. The V gene is TRBV2, the J gene TRBJ1-2, with unresolved D. Germline V gene sequence: CDR1 SNHLY, CDR2 FYNNEI. This CDR3 is 15 amino acids long. The V and J ends lost 1 base and 2 bases respectively, with 11 bases between them.

This chain uses TRBV2 with TRBJ1-5; 7 nucleotides agree with TRBD1. Germline V gives CDR1 SNHLY, CDR2 FYNNEI. J lost 3 bases, V lost 5 bases, and 7 bases had no gene match. This CDR3 comprises 15 residues. The CDR3 DNA sequence: TGTGCCAGCAGTTTACAGGGGACCCACAATCAGCCCCAGCATTTT. It translates to CASSLQGTHNQPQHF.

The chain has TRBV7-3 and TRBJ2-1; TRBD2 matches at 12 bases. Per germline, CDR1 SGHTA and CDR2 FQGTGA. The V gene end was trimmed by 5 bases and the J gene end by 6 bases; junction bases not matched to a gene: 5. The CDR3 runs to 15 residues. CDR3 sequence reads: CASSRTSGGPNEQFF. DNA for the CDR3: TGTGCCAGCAGCCGTACTAGCGGGGGGCCCAATGAGCAGTTCTTC.

The chain recombines TRBV6-5 with TRBJ2-7; D ambiguous. The CDR3 has 11 residues. Trimming left V 2 bases short and J 6 bases short, with 5 bases between. Germline-derived CDR1 and CDR2 are MNHEY and SVGAGI. The CDR3 nucleotides are TGTGCCAGCAGTTACAAAGGCGAGCAGTACTTC. Translated, it gives CASSYKGEQYF.

This clone has a single count. This chain uses TRBV7-9 with TRBJ2-7, with TRBD1 as a possible D gene (6 bases). The V gene's germline CDR1 is SEHNR and CDR2 FQNEAQ (reference sequence). The CDR3 contains 16 residues. The V end was cut by 2 bases, the J end by 2 bases, with 16 bases between. The CDR3 sequence is CASSLRVVWGPYEQYF. CDR3 nucleotide sequence: TGTGCCAGCAGCTTACGAGTAGTGTGGGGGCCCTACGAGCAGTACTTC.

The rearrangement links TRBV4-1 to TRBJ1-2, with D hard to call. V lost 2 bases and J lost 4, with 5 bases in between. CDR3 length: 12 residues. Germline lookup yields CDR1 MGHRA and CDR2 YSYEKL. The CDR3 bases are TGCGCCAGCAGCCAATCCGGCTATGGCTACACCTTC. It encodes CASSQSGYGYTF.

The chain employs TRBV28 and TRBJ2-1, with a weak D call TRBD2 (7 bases). The CDR3 runs to 15 residues. CDR1 is MDHEN, CDR2 SYDVKM, per germline. Trimming removed 2 bases from V and 9 bases from J, with 17 bases in between. The CDR3 reads CASSLRGGSFREQFF. The CDR3 coding sequence is TGTGCCAGCAGTTTAAGGGGGGGTTCTTTCCGTGAGCAGTTCTTC.

The J gene is TRBJ1-5, the V gene TRBV12-2; the DNA was not used to check the table's D call, TRBD1. TRBV12-2 represents a pseudogene. The CDR3 is 17 amino acids. Here the CDR3 reads CASRASPPDRGNQPQHF. The CDR3 DNA is TGTGCAAGTCGCGCAAGCCCGCCTGACAGGGGCAATCAGCCCCAGCATTTT.

The chain uses TRBV7-6 and TRBJ2-1, with TRBD1 matching over 9 bases. This CDR3 comprises 14 residues. Germline values: CDR1 SGHVS, CDR2 FNYEAQ. The V segment lost 5 bases and the J segment 4 bases; nucleotides outside the gene matches: 3. CDR3 residues: CASSGTGIYNEQFF. The CDR3 bases are TGTGCCAGCAGCGGGACAGGGATTTACAATGAGCAGTTCTTC. The entire variable domain, with the rest obtained from reference TRBV7-6 and TRBJ2-1, is as follows: GAGVSQSPRYKVTKRGQDVALRCDPISGHVSLYWYRQALGQGPEFLTYFNYEAQQDKSGLPNDRFSAERPEGSISTLTIQRTEQRDSAMYRCASSGTGIYNEQFFGPGTRLTVL.

This rearrangement joins TRBV4-2 to TRBJ1-4, with no clear D. Trimming pared 0 bases from V and 3 bases from J, leaving 23 bases between. Germline CDR1 LGHNA, CDR2 YNFKEQ. The CDR3 loop spans 20 amino acids. The CDR3 sequence: CASSQDLAVWERGANEKLFF. The CDR3 DNA is TGTGCCAGCAGCCAAGATTTGGCCGTTTGGGAACGCGGAGCTAATGAAAAACTGTTTTTT.

This chain uses TRBV6-5 with TRBJ1-3; no definite D call. V lost 2 bases and J 0 bases, leaving 11 bases between the germline ends. Germline V gives CDR1 MNHEY, CDR2 SVGAGI. The CDR3 length is 16 residues. CDR3 amino acids: CASSYVQPISGNTIYF. Here the CDR3 DNA reads TGTGCCAGCAGTTACGTACAGCCGATCTCTGGAAACACCATATATTTT.

This sequence joins TRBV19 and TRBJ2-7, with 7 bases lining up with TRBD2. V was clipped by 6 bases and J by 2 bases; unmatched bases: 7. Germline lookup yields CDR1 LNHDA and CDR2 SQIVND (reference sequence). This CDR3 contains 14 residues. The CDR3 sequence is CASSPAGTTYEQYF. The DNA for the CDR3 is TGTGCCAGTAGCCCAGCCGGGACTACCTACGAGCAGTACTTC. Based on the CDR3 plus reference TRBV19 and TRBJ2-7, the full variable domain is DGGITQSPKYLFRKEGQNVTLSCEQNLNHDAMYWYRQDPGQGLRLIYYSQIVNDFQKGDIAEGYSVSREKKESFPLTVTSAQKNPTAFYLCASSPAGTTYEQYFGPGTRLTVT.

Here the CDR3 reads CASAPRKAPYEQYF. DNA for the CDR3: TGTGCCAGCGCCCCACGGAAGGCGCCCTACGAGCAGTACTTC. V and J are TRBV28 and TRBJ2-7, with D uncertain. The CDR3 consists of 14 residues. Germline V CDR1 and CDR2: MDHEN, SYDVKM. V lost 8 bases and J lost 2, with 16 bases in between.

V and J are TRBV6-5 and TRBJ2-1, with TRBD2 matching over 12 bases. The CDR3 has 16 amino acids. Germline V lookup: CDR1 MNHEY, CDR2 SVGAGI. The V gene end was trimmed by 2 bases and the J gene end by 10 bases; junction bases not matched to a gene: 9. The CDR3 DNA reads as TGTGCCAGCAGTTACCCCCCACTAGCGGGGGGCCAAGAGCAGTTCTTC. Amino acids: CASSYPPLAGGQEQFF.

This clone was seen once. V usage is TRBV27 and J usage is TRBJ1-2; TRBD1 aligns across 7 bases. Looked up from germline, CDR1 is MNHEY and CDR2 is SMNVEV (reference sequence). Trimming cost V 10 bases and J 4 bases; bases outside gene matches: 12. The CDR3 extends over 14 amino acids. CDR3 sequence (DNA): TGTGCCACCAGCCGGACAGGAGGGACCTATGGCTACACCTTC. It translates to CATSRTGGTYGYTF.

The V call is TRBV11-3, the J call TRBJ2-7; the D is unclear. The CDR3 runs 15 residues. The germline V gene encodes CDR1 SGHNT and CDR2 YENEEA. V was pared by 1 base and J by 2 bases, with 12 bases between. The CDR3 DNA reads as TGTGCCAGCAGCTTAGGTCCTCCAGAAACCTACGAGCAGTACTTC. Translation gives CASSLGPPETYEQYF.

The chain couples TRBV28 to TRBJ1-5, with TRBD1 as a possible D gene (5 bases). V was shortened by 6 bases and J by 11 bases, with 14 bases between the two germline ends. This CDR3 is 12 amino acids long. CDR1 and CDR2 (germline): MDHEN, SYDVKM. The CDR3 sequence: CASRAPQGAQHF. The DNA for the CDR3 is TGTGCCAGCAGGGCGCCCCAAGGGGCCCAGCATTTT.

The V gene is TRBV7-9, the J gene TRBJ2-7; D might be TRBD2 (6 bases). The V end lost 1 base, the J end lost 0 bases, and 10 bases lay between the germline ends. The germline V gene encodes CDR1 SEHNR and CDR2 FQNEAQ (reference sequence). The CDR3 covers 15 residues. The chain's CDR3 is CASSLGPGSSYEQYF. CDR3 DNA: TGTGCCAGCAGCTTAGGGCCCGGGAGCTCCTACGAGCAGTACTTC. Full variable domain (missing parts from reference TRBV7-9 and TRBJ2-7): DTGVSQNPRHKITKRGQNVTFRCDPISEHNRLYWYRQTLGQGPEFLTYFQNEAQLEKSRLLSDRFSAERPKGSFSTLEIQRTEQGDSAMYLCASSLGPGSSYEQYFGPGTRLTVT.

This rearrangement joins TRBV5-1 to TRBJ2-7, with TRBD2 matching 9 bases. This CDR3 comprises 15 residues. V shed 6 bases and J 7 bases; nucleotides not matched to a gene: 14. CDR1 and CDR2 (germline): SGHRS, YFSETQ. CDR3 sequence (DNA): TGCGCCAGCACCTCCGGTGAGCGGGAGGCCGGAGAGCAGTACTTC. Protein: CASTSGEREAGEQYF.

A single count supports this clone. This rearrangement joins TRBV28 to TRBJ2-7, with 12 bases aligning to TRBD1. The CDR3 length is 15 residues. V dropped 6 bases and J dropped 5; count of bases not matched to a gene: 8. Germline lookup yields CDR1 MDHEN and CDR2 SYDVKM. CDR3 bases: TGTGCCAGCAGCCCACCGGGACAGGGGGCCCACGAGCAGTACTTC. Its protein is CASSPPGQGAHEQYF.

The rearrangement joins TRBV2 to TRBJ1-2; a weak D match, TRBD1 (5 bases). CDR1 is SNHLY and CDR2 is FYNNEI in the germline V gene. Deletions cut 5 bases from V and 6 bases from J, with 10 bases between. The length of the CDR3 is 12 residues. The CDR3 loop reads CASSRGWDGYTF. Written as DNA, the CDR3 is TGTGCCAGCAGTCGGGGCTGGGATGGCTACACCTTC.